The 9 T cell receptor beta chains listed next were all sequenced from one sample in a study of T cell clonotyping in hematopoietic cell transplantation. Libraries were prepared by immunoSEQ multiplex PCR; TCRdb keeps only in-frame clonotypes and omits some of them. The top ten hold approximately 7.8% of the sample, which has roughly 13,000 clones, 80% to 95% seen once. Here the sequenced sample was PBMCs, taken 100 days after allogeneic stem cell transplant. The receptors were sampled from a female patient in her fifties or sixties who had an allogeneic stem cell transplant from an unrelated donor, so the T cells may come from the graft donor. Some clones in this sample may be carry-over from other donors' samples.

This rearrangement joins TRBV7-9 to TRBJ1-6; TRBD1 might be the D (5 bases). Germline CDR1 reads SEHNR; CDR2 reads FQNEAQ (reference sequence). The CDR3 sequence is 11 residues long. Written as DNA, the CDR3 is TGTTGTTTGGGGGATAATTCACCCCTCCACTTT. It codes for CCLGDNSPLHF.

The V gene is TRBV9, the J gene TRBJ1-4; 9 nucleotides match TRBD1. The CDR3 has 16 residues. With 2 bases clipped from V and 4 bases from J, the junction kept 6 bases outside the gene matches. Germline assignment: CDR1 SGDLS and CDR2 YYNGEE. The DNA for the CDR3 is TGTGCCAGCAGCGTCCGGGGGGACAGGGTTAATGAAAAACTGTTTTTT. Amino acid sequence: CASSVRGDRVNEKLFF.

The J gene is TRBJ1-1, the V gene TRBV28, with D possibly being TRBD1 (6 bases). V dropped 6 bases and J dropped 4 bases, with 12 bases sitting between them. Looked up from germline, CDR1 is MDHEN and CDR2 is SYDVKM. The CDR3 covers 13 residues. The DNA of the CDR3 is TGTGCCAGCAGGACCACAGGGCGCACTGAAGCTTTCTTT. Protein product: CASRTTGRTEAFF.

This clone was counted once. V usage is TRBV2 and J usage is TRBJ2-7; D may be TRBD1 (6 bases). V dropped 8 bases and J dropped 7 bases, with 18 bases sitting between them. The germline CDR1 and CDR2 sequences are SNHLY and FYNNEI. The CDR3 is 13 amino acids. CDR3 amino acids: CASGPGRGVEQYF. CDR3 nucleotides: TGTGCCAGCGGTCCCGGCAGGGGTGTGGAGCAGTACTTC.

The rearrangement joins TRBV9 to TRBJ2-1; 7 nucleotides line up with TRBD1. Per germline, CDR1 SGDLS and CDR2 YYNGEE. This CDR3 contains 13 residues. Losses at the gene ends were 3 bases for V and 8 bases for J; bases not matched to a gene: 5. The CDR3 here is CASSGGQLYEQFF. CDR3 bases: TGTGCCAGCAGCGGGGGACAGCTCTATGAGCAGTTCTTC.

The genes are TRBV19 and TRBJ1-5, with D unresolved. V was cut by 7 bases and J by 5 bases, with 15 bases left in between. The CDR3 loop spans 14 amino acids. CDR1 and CDR2 from the germline V gene are LNHDA and SQIVND (reference sequence). The CDR3 is CASNPIGRDQPQHF. As DNA, the CDR3 is TGTGCCAGTAACCCCATAGGGAGGGATCAGCCCCAGCATTTT.

This clone was recorded only once. V is TRBV19 and J is TRBJ1-5; tentatively, D is TRBD1 (5 bases). The CDR3 runs to 15 residues. Trimming stripped 6 bases from V and 0 bases from J, with 12 bases between. The germline gives CDR1 LNHDA, CDR2 SQIVND (reference sequence). CDR3 in DNA: TGTGCCAGTAGCCGAGGGACGGTTAGCAATCAGCCCCAGCATTTT. Translating gives CASSRGTVSNQPQHF.

The chain is built from TRBV10-3 and TRBJ2-5; the match to TRBD2 covers 13 bases. V was clipped by 4 bases and J by 2 bases; unmatched bases: 4. Germline CDR1 is ENHRY and CDR2 is SYGVKD. The CDR3 spans 16 residues. CDR3 sequence reads: CAISGTSGGQQETQYF. For the CDR3, the DNA is TGTGCCATCAGTGGGACTAGCGGGGGTCAACAAGAGACCCAGTACTTC.

This chain connects TRBV2 to TRBJ1-2, with D uncertain. The CDR3 is made up of 11 amino acids. V was shortened by 10 bases and J by 3 bases, with 9 bases between the two germline ends. Germline V lookup: CDR1 SNHLY, CDR2 FYNNEI. CDR3 in amino acids: CATTRYYGYTF. CDR3 DNA: TGTGCCACCACAAGGTACTATGGCTACACCTTC.